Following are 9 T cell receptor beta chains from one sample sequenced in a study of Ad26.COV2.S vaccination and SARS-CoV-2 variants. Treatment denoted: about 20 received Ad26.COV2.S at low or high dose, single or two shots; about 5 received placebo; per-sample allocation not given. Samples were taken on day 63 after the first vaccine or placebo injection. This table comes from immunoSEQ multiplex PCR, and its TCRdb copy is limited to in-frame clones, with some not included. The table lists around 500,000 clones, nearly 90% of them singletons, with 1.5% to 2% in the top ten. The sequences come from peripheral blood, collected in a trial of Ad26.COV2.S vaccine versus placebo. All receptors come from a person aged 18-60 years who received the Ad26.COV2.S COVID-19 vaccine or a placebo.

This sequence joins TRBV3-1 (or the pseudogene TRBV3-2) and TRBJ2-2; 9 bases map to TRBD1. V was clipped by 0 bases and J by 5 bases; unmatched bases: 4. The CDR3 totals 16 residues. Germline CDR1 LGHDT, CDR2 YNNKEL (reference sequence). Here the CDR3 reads CASSQEGQGDTGELFF. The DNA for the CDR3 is TGTGCCAGCAGCCAAGAGGGACAGGGAGATACCGGGGAGCTGTTTTTT.

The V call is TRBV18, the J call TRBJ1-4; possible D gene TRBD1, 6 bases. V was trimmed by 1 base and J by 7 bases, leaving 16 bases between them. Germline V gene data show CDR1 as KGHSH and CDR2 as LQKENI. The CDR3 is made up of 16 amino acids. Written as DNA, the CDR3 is TGTGCCAGCTCACCACACCCCGCAGGGGCTGGTGAAAAACTGTTTTTT. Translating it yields CASSPHPAGAGEKLFF.

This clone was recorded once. In nucleotides, the CDR3 is TGTGCCAGCAGTTTACCTAGCGGGATGGCCTACGAGCAGTACTTC. Translated: CASSLPSGMAYEQYF. This rearrangement joins TRBV28 to TRBJ2-7; 9 bases match TRBD2. This CDR3 is 15 amino acids long. The germline V gene encodes CDR1 MDHEN and CDR2 SYDVKM. Trimming removed 2 bases from V and 2 bases from J; junction bases left unmatched: 4.

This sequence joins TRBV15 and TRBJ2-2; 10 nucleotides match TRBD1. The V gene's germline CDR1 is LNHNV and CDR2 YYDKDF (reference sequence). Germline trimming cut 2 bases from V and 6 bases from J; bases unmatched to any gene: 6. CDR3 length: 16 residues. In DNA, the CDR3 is TGTGCCACCAGCAGATACTCCGGGACAGGGGCCGGGGAGCTGTTTTTT. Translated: CATSRYSGTGAGELFF.

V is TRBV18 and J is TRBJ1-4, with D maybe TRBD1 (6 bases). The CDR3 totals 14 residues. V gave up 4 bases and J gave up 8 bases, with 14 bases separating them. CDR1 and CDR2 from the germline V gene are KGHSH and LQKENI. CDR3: CASSQTGVREKLFF. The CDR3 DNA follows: TGTGCCAGCTCACAGACAGGTGTTCGAGAAAAACTGTTTTTT.

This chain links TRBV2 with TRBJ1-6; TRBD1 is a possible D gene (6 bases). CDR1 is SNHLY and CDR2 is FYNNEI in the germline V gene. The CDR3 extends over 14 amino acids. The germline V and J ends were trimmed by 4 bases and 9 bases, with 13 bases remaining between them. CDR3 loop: CASSVGQGSSPLHF. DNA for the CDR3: TGTGCCAGCAGTGTAGGGCAGGGGAGTTCACCCCTCCACTTT.

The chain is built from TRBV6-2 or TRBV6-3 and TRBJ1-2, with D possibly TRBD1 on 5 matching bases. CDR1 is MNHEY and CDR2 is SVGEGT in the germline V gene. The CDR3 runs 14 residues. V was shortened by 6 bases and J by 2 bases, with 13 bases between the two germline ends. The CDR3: CASSPWGLNYGYTF. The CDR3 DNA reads TGTGCCAGCAGCCCTTGGGGACTAAACTATGGCTACACCTTC.

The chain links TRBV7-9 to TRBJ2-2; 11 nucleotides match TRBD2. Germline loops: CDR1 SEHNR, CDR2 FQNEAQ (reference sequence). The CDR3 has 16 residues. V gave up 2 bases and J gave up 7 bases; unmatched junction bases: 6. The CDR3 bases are TGTGCCAGCAGCTTAAGACTAGCGGGACTCGACGGGGAGCTGTTTTTT. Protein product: CASSLRLAGLDGELFF.

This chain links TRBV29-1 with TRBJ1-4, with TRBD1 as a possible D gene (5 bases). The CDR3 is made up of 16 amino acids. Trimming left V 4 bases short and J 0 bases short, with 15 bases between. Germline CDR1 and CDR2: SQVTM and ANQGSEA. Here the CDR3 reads CSVVFQGSSTNEKLFF. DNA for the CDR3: TGCAGCGTTGTATTTCAGGGAAGTTCAACTAATGAAAAACTGTTTTTT.